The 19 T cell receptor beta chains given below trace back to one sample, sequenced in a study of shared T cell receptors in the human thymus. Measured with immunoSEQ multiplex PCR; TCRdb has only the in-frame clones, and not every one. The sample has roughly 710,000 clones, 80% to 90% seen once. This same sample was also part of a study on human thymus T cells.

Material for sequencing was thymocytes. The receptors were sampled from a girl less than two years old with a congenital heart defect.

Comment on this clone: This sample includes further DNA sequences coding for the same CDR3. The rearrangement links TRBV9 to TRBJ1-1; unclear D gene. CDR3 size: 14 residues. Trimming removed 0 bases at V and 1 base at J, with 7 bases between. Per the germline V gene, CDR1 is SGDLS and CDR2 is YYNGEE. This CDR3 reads CASSVGRRNTEAFF. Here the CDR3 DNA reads TGTGCCAGCAGCGTAGGGAGAAGGAACACTGAAGCTTTCTTT.

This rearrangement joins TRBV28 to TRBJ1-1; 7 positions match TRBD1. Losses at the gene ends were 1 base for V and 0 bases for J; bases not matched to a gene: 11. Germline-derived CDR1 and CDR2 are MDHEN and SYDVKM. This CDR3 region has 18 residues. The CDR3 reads CASSLFGGRGEMNTEAFF. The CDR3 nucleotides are TGTGCCAGCAGTTTATTCGGGGGCAGGGGGGAGATGAACACTGAAGCTTTCTTT.

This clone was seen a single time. The CDR3 sequence: CASSFNCKNTEAFF. As DNA, the CDR3 is TGTGCCAGCAGCTTTAACTGTAAGAACACTGAAGCTTTCTTT. The V call is TRBV13, the J call TRBJ1-1; D unresolved. V was trimmed by 3 bases and J by 1 base, leaving 9 bases between them. Germline loops: CDR1 PRHDT, CDR2 FYEKMQ (reference sequence). The CDR3 length is 14 residues.

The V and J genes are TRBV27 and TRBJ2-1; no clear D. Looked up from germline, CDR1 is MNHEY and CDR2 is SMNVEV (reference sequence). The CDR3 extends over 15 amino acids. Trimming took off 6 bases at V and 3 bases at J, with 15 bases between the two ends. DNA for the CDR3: TGTGCCAGCAGCCCTCCCCCGACACGCTACAATGAGCAGTTCTTC. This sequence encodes CASSPPPTRYNEQFF.

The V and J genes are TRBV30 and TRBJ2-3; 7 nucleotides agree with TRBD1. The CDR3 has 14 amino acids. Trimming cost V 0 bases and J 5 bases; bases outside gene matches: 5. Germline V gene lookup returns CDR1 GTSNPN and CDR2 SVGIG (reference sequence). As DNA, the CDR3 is TGTGCCTGGAGTGTACGAGGGGGCCAAGATACGCAGTATTTT. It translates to CAWSVRGGQDTQYF.

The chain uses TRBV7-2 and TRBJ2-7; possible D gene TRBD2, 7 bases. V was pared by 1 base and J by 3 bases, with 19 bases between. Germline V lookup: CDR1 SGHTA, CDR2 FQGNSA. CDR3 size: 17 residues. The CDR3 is CASSLEVGAGADYEQYF. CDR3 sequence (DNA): TGTGCCAGCAGCTTAGAAGTCGGGGCGGGGGCCGACTACGAGCAGTACTTC.

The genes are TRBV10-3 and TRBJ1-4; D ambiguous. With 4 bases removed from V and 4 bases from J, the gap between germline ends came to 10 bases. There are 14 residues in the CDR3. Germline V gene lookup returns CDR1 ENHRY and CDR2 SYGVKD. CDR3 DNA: TGTGCCATCAGTGTAGGAGGGTTTAATGAAAAACTGTTTTTT. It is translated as CAISVGGFNEKLFF.

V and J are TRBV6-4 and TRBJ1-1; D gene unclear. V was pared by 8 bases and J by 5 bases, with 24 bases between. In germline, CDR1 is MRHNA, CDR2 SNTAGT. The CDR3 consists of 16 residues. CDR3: CASFPPTQIDWTEAFF. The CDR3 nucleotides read TGTGCCAGCTTCCCCCCGACCCAAATAGACTGGACTGAAGCTTTCTTT.

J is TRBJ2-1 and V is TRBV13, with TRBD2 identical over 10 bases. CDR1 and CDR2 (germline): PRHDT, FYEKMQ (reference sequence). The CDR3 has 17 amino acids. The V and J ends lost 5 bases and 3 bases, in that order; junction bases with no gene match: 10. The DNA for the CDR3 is TGTGCCAGCAGCATACAGCGGGGGGGCCTCTTCTACAATGAGCAGTTCTTC. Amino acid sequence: CASSIQRGGLFYNEQFF.

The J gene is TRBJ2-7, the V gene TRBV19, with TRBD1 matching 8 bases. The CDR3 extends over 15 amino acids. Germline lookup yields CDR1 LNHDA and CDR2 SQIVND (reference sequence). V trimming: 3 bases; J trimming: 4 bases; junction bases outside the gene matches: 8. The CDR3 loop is CASSIRTGIGYEQYF. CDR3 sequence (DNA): TGTGCCAGTAGTATTAGGACAGGGATCGGATACGAGCAGTACTTC.

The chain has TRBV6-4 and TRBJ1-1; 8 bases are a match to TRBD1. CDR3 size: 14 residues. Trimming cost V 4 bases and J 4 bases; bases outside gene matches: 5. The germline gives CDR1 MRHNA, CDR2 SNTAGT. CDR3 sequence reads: CASSAGGEVTEAFF. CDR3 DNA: TGTGCCAGCAGTGCAGGGGGCGAAGTCACTGAAGCTTTCTTT.

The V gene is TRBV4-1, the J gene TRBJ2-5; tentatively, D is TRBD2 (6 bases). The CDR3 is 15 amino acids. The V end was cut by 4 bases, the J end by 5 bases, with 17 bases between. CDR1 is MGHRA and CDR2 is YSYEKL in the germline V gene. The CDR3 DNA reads TGCGCCAGCAGCCCCCCGGAGGGCGATGGGGAGACCCAGTACTTC. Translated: CASSPPEGDGETQYF.

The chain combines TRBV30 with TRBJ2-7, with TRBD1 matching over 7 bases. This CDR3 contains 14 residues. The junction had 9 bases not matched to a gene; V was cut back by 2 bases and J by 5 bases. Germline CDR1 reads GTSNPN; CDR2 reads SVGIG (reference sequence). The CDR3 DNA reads TGTGCCTGGAGTAGCGACAGGGTGACCAACGAGCAGTACTTC. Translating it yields CAWSSDRVTNEQYF.

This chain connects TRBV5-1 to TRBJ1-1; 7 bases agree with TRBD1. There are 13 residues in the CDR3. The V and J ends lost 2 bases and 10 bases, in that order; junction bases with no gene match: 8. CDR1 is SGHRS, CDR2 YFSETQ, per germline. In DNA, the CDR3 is TGCGCCAGCAGCTTAACTACAGGGGCTGGAGCTTTCTTT. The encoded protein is CASSLTTGAGAFF.

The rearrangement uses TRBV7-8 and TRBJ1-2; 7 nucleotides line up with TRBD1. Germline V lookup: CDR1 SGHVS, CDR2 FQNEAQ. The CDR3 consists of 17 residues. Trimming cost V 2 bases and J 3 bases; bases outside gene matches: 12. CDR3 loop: CASSLYPRQGRDYGYTF. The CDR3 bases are TGTGCCAGCAGCTTATATCCCCGACAGGGAAGGGACTATGGCTACACCTTC.

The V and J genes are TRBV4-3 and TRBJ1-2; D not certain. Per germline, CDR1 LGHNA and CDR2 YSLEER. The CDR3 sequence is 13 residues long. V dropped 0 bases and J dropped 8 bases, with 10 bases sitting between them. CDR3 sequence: CASSQDRVVGYTF. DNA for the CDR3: TGCGCCAGCAGCCAAGATCGGGTCGTGGGCTACACCTTC.

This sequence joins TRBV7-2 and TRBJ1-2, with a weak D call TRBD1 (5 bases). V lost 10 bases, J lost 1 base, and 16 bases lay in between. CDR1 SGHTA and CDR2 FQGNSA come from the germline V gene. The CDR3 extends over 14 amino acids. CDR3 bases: TGTGCCAAAAGCCCCCGGGGGTATAACTATGGCTACACCTTC. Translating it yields CAKSPRGYNYGYTF.

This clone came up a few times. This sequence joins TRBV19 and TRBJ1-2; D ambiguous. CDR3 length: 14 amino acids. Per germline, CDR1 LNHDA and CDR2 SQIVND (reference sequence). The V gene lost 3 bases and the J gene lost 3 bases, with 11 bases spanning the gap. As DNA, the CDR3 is TGTGCCAGTAGTATGACCGGGAGGGACTATGGCTACACCTTC. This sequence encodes CASSMTGRDYGYTF.

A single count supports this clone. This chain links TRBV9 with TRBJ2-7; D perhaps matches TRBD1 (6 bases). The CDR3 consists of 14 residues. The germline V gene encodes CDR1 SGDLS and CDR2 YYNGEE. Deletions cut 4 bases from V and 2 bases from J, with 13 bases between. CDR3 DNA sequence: TGTGCCAGCAGCCCCGTAGGGGGACCCTACGAGCAGTACTTC. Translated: CASSPVGGPYEQYF.